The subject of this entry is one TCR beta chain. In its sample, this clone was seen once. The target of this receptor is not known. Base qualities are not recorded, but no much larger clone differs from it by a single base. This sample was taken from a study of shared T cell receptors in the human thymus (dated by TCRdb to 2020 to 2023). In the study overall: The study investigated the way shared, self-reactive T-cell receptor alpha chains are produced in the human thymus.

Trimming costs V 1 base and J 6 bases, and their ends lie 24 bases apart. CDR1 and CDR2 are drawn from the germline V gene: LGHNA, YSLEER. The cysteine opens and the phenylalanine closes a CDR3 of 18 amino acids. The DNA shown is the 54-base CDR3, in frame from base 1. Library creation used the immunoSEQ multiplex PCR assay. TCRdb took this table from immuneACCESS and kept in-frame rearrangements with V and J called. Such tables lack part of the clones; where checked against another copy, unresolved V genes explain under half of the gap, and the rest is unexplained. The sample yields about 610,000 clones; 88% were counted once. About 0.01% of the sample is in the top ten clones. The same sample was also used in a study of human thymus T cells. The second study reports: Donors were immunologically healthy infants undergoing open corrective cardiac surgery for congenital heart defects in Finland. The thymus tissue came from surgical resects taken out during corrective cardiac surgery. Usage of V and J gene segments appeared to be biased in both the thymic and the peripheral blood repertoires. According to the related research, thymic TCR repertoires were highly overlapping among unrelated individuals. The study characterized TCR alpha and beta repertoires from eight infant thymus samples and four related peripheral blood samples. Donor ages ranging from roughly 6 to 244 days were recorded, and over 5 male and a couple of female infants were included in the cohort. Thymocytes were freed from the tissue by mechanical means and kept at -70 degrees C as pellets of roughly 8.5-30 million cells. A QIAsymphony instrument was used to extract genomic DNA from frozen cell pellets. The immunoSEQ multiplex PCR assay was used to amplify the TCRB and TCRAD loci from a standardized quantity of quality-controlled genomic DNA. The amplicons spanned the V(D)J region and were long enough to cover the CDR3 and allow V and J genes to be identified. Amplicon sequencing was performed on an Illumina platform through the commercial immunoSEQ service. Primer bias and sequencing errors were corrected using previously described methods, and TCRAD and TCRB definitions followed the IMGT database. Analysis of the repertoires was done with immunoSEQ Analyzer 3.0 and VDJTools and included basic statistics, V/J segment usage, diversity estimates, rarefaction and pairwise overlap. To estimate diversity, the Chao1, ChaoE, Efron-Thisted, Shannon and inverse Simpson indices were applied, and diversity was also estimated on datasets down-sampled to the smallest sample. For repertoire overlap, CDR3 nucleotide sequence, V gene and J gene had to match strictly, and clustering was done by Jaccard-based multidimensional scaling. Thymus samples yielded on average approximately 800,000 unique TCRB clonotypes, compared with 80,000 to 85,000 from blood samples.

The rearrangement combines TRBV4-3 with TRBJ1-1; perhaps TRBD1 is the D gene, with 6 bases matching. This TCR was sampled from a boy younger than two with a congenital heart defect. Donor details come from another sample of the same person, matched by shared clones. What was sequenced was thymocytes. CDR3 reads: CASSQASTPGHGRAEAFF. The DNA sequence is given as TGCGCCAGCAGCCAAGCATCCACCCCGGGACACGGTAGGGCTGAAGCTTTCTTT.